The TCR beta chain under discussion was sequenced for a study of blood T cell repertoires in COVID-19. Study as a whole: Donors in the United States, Italy and Spain gave samples during acute or convalescent COVID-19. PBMCs, B-cell-depleted T cells, or T cells provided the cDNA or gDNA that made up the material.

This clone has just one count. Per the authors' pipeline: The assay estimated nucleated cells by amplifying reference gene primers. Clones were read by immunoSEQ multiplex PCR, and TCRdb kept only the in-frame ones, dropping some. V and J calls and clone size are given by that table; D and trimming were obtained from the DNA. The sample lists some 90,000 clones; about 86% were seen once. J lost 0 bases, V lost 2 bases, and 6 bases had no gene match. Germline lookup yields CDR1 MNHEY and CDR2 SVGEGT. The CDR3 extends over 17 amino acids. The sample consisted of peripheral blood. This TCR came from a man older than 75 with active or convalescent COVID-19. This chain links TRBV6-2 or TRBV6-3 with TRBJ2-1; 8 positions match TRBD1. This CDR3 is CASSYDRQGTSYNEQFF. CDR3 DNA: TGTGCCAGCAGTTACGACCGACAGGGGACCTCCTACAATGAGCAGTTCTTC.